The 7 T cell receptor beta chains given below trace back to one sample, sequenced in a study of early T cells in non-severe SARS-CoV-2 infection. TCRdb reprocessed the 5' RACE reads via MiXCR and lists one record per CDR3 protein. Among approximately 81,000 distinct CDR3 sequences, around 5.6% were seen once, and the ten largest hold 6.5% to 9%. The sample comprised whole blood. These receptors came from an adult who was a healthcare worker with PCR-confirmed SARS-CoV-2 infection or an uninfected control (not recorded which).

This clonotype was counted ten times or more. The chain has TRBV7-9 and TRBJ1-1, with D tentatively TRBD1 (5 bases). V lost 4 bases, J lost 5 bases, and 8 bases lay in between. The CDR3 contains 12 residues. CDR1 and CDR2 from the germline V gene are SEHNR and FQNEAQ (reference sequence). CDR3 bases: TGTGCCAGCAGCTGGCGGGGGACTGAAGCTTTCTTT. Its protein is CASSWRGTEAFF. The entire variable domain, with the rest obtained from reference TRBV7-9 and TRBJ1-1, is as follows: DTGVSQNPRHKITKRGQNVTFRCDPISEHNRLYWYRQTLGQGPEFLTYFQNEAQLEKSRLLSDRFSAERPKGSFSTLEIQRTEQGDSAMYLCASSWRGTEAFFGQGTRLTVV.

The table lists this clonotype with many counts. CDR3 sequence: CASSYAQGGTGRYF. The CDR3 region has the DNA TGTGCCAGCAGCTACGCCCAGGGCGGGACAGGACGCTACTTC. The chain links TRBV11-2 to TRBJ2-7; TRBD1 matches at 8 bases. Germline CDR1 and CDR2: SGHAT and FQNNGV. The CDR3 consists of 14 residues. The junction had 15 bases not matched to a gene; V was cut back by 4 bases and J by 13 bases.

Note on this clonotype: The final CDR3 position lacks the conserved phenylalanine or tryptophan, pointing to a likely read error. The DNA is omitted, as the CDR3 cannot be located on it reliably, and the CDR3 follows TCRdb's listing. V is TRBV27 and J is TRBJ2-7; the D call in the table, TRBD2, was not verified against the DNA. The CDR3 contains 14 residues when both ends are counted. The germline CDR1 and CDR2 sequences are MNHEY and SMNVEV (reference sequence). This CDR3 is CASSLTSGTSYEHT.

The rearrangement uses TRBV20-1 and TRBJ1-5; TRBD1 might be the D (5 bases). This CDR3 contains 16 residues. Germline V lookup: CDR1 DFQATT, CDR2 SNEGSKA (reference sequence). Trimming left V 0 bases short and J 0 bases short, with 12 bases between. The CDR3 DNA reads TGCAGTGCTAGAGATCGGGGCAGATATAGCAATCAGCCCCAGCATTTT. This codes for CSARDRGRYSNQPQHF.

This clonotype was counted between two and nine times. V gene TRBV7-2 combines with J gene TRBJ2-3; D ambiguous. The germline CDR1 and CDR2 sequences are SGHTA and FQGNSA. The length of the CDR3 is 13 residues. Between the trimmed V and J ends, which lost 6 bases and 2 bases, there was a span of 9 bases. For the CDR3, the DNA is TGTGCCAGCAGTAATGTTTACACAGATACGCAGTATTTT. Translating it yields CASSNVYTDTQYF.

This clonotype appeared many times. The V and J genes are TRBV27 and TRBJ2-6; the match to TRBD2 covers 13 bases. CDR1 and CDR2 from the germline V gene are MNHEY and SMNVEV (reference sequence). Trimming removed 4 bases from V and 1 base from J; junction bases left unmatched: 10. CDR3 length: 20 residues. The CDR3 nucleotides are TGTGCCAGCAGTTCAGGGGTCGGACTAGCGGGGGCATCTGGGGCCAACGTCCTGACTTTC. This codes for CASSSGVGLAGASGANVLTF.

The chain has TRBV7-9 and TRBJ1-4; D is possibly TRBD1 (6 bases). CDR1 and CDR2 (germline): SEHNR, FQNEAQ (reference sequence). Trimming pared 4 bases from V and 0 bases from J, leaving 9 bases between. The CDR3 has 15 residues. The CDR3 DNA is TGTGCCAGCAGCTCAGAGGGGGCAACTAATGAAAAACTGTTTTTT. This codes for CASSSEGATNEKLFF.